This TCR beta chain appears in the sequencing data of a study of CD8 T cells in cerebrospinal fluid in Alzheimer's disease. Study-level background: Plate-based nested PCR sequencing and droplet-based sequencing measured CSF T cell clonal expansion. Study results and caveats: No causal link between EBV and Alzheimer's follows from EBV-specific cerebrospinal fluid TCRs, authors warned. Alzheimer's patients were not enriched for EBV-specific clones, which were not the most expanded. In mild cognitive impairment or Alzheimer's disease, the biggest CSF clone made up more TCRs than in controls.

Germline lookup yields CDR1 SGHNT and CDR2 YYREEE (reference sequence). The CDR3 runs 16 residues. TCRdb reanalyzed the 10x single-cell sequencing reads and collapses them to one entry per CDR3 protein, without DNA. The sample yields around 1,200 distinct CDR3 sequences, of which the top ten take up roughly 8%. By frequency, this clonotype is medium-sized. Antigen specificity is unknown. The TCR comes from a human donor in good health. The sample taken for sequencing was cerebrospinal fluid. The chain has TRBV5-4 and TRBJ2-3; TCRdb designates TRBD1, a call that cannot be tested without DNA. Here the CDR3 reads CASSSGTDVYTDTQYF.